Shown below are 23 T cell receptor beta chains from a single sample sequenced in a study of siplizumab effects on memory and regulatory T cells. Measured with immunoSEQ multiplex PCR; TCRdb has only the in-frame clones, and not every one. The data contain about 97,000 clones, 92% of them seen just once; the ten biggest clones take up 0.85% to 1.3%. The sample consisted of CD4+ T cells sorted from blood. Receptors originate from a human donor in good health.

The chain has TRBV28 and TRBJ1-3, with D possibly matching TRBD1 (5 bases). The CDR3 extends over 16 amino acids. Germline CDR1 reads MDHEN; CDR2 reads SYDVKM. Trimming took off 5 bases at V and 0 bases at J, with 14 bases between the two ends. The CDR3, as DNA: TGTGCCAGCAGTCAAACCCGCGACAGCTCTGGAAACACCATATATTTT. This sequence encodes CASSQTRDSSGNTIYF.

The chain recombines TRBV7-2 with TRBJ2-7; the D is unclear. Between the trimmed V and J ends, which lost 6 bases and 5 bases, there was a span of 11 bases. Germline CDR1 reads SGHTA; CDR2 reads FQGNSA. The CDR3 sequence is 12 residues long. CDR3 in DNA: TGTGCCAGCAGTATCAGGTACAACGAGCAGTACTTC. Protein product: CASSIRYNEQYF.

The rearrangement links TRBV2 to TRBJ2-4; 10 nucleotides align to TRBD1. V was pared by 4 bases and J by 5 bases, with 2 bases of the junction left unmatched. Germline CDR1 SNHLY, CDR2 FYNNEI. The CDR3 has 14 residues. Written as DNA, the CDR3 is TGTGCCAGCAGTGCGGGACAGGGGCAAAACATTCAGTACTTC. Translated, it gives CASSAGQGQNIQYF.

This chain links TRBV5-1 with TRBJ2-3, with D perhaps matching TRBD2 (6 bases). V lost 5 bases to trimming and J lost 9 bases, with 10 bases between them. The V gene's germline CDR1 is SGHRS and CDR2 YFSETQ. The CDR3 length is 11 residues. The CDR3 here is CASRQEGTQYF. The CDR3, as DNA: TGCGCCAGCAGACAGGAGGGCACGCAGTATTTT.

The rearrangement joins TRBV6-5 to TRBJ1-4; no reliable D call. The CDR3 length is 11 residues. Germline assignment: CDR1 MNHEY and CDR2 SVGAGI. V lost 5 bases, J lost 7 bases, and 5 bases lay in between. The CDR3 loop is CASSQGEKLFF. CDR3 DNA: TGTGCCAGCAGTCAAGGTGAAAAACTGTTTTTT.

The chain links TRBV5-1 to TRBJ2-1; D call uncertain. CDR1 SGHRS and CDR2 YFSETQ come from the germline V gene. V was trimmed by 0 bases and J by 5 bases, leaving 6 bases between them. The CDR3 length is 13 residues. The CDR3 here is CASSLGPNNEQFF. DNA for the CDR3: TGCGCCAGCAGCTTGGGACCAAACAATGAGCAGTTCTTC.

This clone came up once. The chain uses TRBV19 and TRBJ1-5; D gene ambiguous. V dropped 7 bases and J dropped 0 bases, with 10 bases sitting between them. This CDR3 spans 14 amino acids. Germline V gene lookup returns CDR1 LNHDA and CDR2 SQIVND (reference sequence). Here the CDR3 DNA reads TGTGCCAGTATGGGGTCCTATAGCAATCAGCCCCAGCATTTT. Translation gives CASMGSYSNQPQHF.

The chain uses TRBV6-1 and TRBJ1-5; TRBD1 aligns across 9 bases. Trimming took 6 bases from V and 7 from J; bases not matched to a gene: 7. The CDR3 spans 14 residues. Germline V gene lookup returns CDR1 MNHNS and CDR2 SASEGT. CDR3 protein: CASRETGGNQPQHF. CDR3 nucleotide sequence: TGTGCCAGCAGGGAGACAGGGGGGAACCAGCCCCAGCATTTT.

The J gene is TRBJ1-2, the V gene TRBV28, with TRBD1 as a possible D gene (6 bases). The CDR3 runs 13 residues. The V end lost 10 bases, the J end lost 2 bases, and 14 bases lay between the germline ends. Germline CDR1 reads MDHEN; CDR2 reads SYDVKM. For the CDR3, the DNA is TGTGCCATTAACGGACAGTCGAACTATGGCTACACCTTC. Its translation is CAINGQSNYGYTF.

The CDR3 region has the DNA TGTGCCAGCAGCAGGGGGGACAGGGTCCTTAGGCGCGAGCAGTACTTC. Protein sequence: CASSRGDRVLRREQYF. The chain uses TRBV5-4 and TRBJ2-7; TRBD1 agrees at 9 bases. CDR1 and CDR2 from the germline V gene are SGHNT and YYREEE (reference sequence). This CDR3 comprises 16 residues. V shed 4 bases, J shed 6 bases, and the junction held 14 bases outside the gene matches. Full variable domain (rest looked up from reference TRBV5-4 and TRBJ2-7): ETGVTQSPTHLIKTRGQQVTLRCSSQSGHNTVSWYQQALGQGPQFIFQYYREEENGRGNFPPRFSGLQFPNYSSELNVNALELDDSALYLCASSRGDRVLRREQYFGPGTRLTVT.

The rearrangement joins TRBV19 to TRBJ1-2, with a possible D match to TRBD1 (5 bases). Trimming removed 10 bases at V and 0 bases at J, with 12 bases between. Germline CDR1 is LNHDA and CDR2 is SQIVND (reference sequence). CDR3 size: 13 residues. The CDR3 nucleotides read TGTGCCACCCGGGACCAAGCTAACTATGGCTACACCTTC. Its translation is CATRDQANYGYTF.

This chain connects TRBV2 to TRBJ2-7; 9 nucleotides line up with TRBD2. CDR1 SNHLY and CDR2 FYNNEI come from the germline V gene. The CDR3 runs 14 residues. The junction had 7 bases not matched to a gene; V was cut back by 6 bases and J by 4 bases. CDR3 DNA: TGTGCCAGCAGGAGGGGACTAGCAGGATACGAGCAGTACTTC. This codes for CASRRGLAGYEQYF.

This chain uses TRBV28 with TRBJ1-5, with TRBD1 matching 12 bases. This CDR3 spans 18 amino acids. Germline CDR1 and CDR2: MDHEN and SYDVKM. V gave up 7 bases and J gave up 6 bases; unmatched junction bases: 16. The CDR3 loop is CASTKYSGQGAFLQPQHF. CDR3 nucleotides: TGTGCCAGCACCAAATATTCGGGACAGGGGGCTTTTCTTCAGCCCCAGCATTTT. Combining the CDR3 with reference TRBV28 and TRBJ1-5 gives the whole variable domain DVKVTQSSRYLVKRTGEKVFLECVQDMDHENMFWYRQDPGLGLRLIYFSYDVKMKEKGDIPEGYSVSREKKERFSLILESASTNQTSMYLCASTKYSGQGAFLQPQHFGDGTRLSIL.

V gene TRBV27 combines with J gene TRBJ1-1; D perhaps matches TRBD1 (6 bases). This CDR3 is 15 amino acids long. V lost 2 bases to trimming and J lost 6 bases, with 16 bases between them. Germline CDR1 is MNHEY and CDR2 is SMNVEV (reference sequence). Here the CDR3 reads CASSLRGQSQPEAFF. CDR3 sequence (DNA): TGTGCCAGCAGTTTAAGAGGACAGTCGCAACCTGAAGCTTTCTTT.

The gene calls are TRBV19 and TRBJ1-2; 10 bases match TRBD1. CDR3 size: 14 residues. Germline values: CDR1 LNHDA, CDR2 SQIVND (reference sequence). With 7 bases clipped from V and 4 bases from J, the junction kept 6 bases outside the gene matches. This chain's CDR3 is CASTDRGPGYGYTF. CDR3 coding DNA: TGTGCCAGTACTGACAGGGGGCCAGGCTATGGCTACACCTTC.

The CDR3 nucleotides read TGTGCCAGCAGTTATGATAGGACAGGGTTTCTAGCGGTGCAGTTCTTC. It codes for CASSYDRTGFLAVQFF. The chain carries TRBV6-5 and TRBJ2-1, with D maybe TRBD1 (8 bases). V shed 3 bases and J shed 12 bases, with 24 bases lying between them. Per germline, CDR1 MNHEY and CDR2 SVGAGI. The CDR3 is 16 residues long.

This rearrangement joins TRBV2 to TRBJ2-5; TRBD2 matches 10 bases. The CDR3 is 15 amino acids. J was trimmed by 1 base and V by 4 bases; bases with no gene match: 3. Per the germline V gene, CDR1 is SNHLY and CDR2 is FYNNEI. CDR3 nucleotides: TGTGCCAGCAGTGGGGCTAGCGGGGGCCAAGAGACCCAGTACTTC. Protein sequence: CASSGASGGQETQYF.

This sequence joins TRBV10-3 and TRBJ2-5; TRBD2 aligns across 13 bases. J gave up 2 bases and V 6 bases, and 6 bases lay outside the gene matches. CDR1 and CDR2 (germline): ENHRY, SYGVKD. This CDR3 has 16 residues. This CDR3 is CAISATSGRGQETQYF. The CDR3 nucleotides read TGTGCCATCAGCGCCACTAGCGGGAGGGGACAAGAGACCCAGTACTTC.

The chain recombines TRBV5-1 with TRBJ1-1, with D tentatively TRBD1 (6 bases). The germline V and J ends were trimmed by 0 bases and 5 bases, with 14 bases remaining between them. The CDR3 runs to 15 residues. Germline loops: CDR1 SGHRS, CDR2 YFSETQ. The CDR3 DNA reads TGCGCCAGCAGCTTGGGGGTACGGGGGCTGACTGAAGCTTTCTTT. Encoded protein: CASSLGVRGLTEAFF.

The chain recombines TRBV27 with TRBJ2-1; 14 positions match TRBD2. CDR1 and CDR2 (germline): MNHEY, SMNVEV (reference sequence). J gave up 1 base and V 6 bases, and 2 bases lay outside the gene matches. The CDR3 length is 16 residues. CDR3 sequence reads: CASRRLAGGSYNEQFF. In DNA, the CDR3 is TGTGCCAGCAGACGACTAGCGGGAGGGTCCTACAATGAGCAGTTCTTC.

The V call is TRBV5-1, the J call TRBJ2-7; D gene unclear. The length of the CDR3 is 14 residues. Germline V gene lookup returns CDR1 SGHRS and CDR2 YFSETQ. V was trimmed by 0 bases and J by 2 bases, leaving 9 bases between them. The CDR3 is CASSLGPYAYEQYF. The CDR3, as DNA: TGCGCCAGCAGCTTGGGCCCCTACGCCTACGAGCAGTACTTC. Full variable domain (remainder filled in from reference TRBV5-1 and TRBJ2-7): KAGVTQTPRYLIKTRGQQVTLSCSPISGHRSVSWYQQTPGQGLQFLFEYFSETQRNKGNFPGRFSGRQFSNSRSEMNVSTLELGDSALYLCASSLGPYAYEQYFGPGTRLTVT.

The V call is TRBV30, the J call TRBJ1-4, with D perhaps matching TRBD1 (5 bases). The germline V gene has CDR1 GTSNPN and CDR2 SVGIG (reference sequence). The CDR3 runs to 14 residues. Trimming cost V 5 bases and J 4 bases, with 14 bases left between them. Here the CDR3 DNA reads TGTGCCTGGGGGAAGGGACGACATAATGAAAAACTGTTTTTT. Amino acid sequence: CAWGKGRHNEKLFF.

The CDR3, as DNA: TGTGCCAGCAGCCACCTTCCTAGCGGGGGGAATGAGCAGTTCTTC. Translating it yields CASSHLPSGGNEQFF. V and J are TRBV9 and TRBJ2-1; 11 nucleotides align to TRBD2. The CDR3 has 15 residues. Losses at the gene ends were 4 bases for V and 7 bases for J; bases not matched to a gene: 7. In germline, CDR1 is SGDLS, CDR2 YYNGEE. The full variable domain, rest sourced from reference TRBV9 and TRBJ2-1, is DSGVTQTPKHLITATGQRVTLRCSPRSGDLSVYWYQQSLDQGLQFLIQYYNGEERAKGNILERFSAQQFPDLHSELNLSSLELGDSALYFCASSHLPSGGNEQFFGPGTRLTVL.